The 6 T cell receptor beta chains listed next were all sequenced from one sample in a study of shared clonotypes between healthy human individuals. Assay: immunoSEQ multiplex PCR; the TCRdb copy retains only in-frame clones and omits some. The sample lists more than 200,000 clones, 65% seen once, with approximately 12% in the top ten. Sequencing was done on a sample of memory CD4+ T cells sorted from blood. Subset noted: CD45RA-negative fraction. The receptors originated from a man in his thirties or forties in good health.

The gene calls are TRBV27 and TRBJ1-1, with D tentatively TRBD1 (6 bases). Between the trimmed V and J ends, which lost 4 bases and 4 bases, there was a span of 19 bases. Germline CDR1 is MNHEY and CDR2 is SMNVEV (reference sequence). The CDR3 is made up of 16 amino acids. For the CDR3, the DNA is TGTGCCAGCAGTTGGGGACGGGGGCAGTCATCCACTGAAGCTTTCTTT. Its translation is CASSWGRGQSSTEAFF.

The chain employs TRBV5-1 and TRBJ2-7; 14 nucleotides line up with TRBD2. The V gene end was trimmed by 1 base and the J gene end by 7 bases; junction bases not matched to a gene: 10. The CDR3 is 17 amino acids. The germline gives CDR1 SGHRS, CDR2 YFSETQ. CDR3 sequence reads: CASSLTGTSGSMEEQYF. As DNA, the CDR3 is TGCGCCAGCAGCTTGACCGGGACTAGCGGGAGTATGGAGGAGCAGTACTTC.

The sample holds a few counts of this clone. V is TRBV25-1 and J is TRBJ2-5, with a possible D match to TRBD1 (8 bases). Germline V lookup: CDR1 MGHDK, CDR2 SYGVNS. This CDR3 has 14 amino acids. Trimming shortened V by 6 bases and J by 4 bases, and 15 bases separated the two germline ends. The CDR3 DNA follows: TGTGCCAGCAGGAAGACAGGGGAGGGAGAGACCCAGTACTTC. Translating gives CASRKTGEGETQYF. Complete variable domain (other parts from reference TRBV25-1 and TRBJ2-5): EADIYQTPRYLVIGTGKKITLECSQTMGHDKMYWYQQDPGMELHLIHYSYGVNSTEKGDLSSESTVSRIRTEHFPLTLESARPSHTSQYLCASRKTGEGETQYFGPGTRLLVL.

V gene TRBV21-1 combines with J gene TRBJ1-5. TRBV21-1 is classified as a pseudogene. The CDR3 covers 13 residues. CDR3 coding DNA: TGTGCCAGCAGGCACTCCGGACTGGGGCCCCAGCATTTT. Its translation: CASRHSGLGPQHF.

The rearrangement uses TRBV20-1 and TRBJ2-1; D is possibly TRBD2 (6 bases). The CDR3 has 11 amino acids. Trimming took off 5 bases at V and 12 bases at J, with 14 bases between the two ends. Germline CDR1 is DFQATT and CDR2 is SNEGSKA (reference sequence). The DNA of the CDR3 is TGCAGTGCTCGTGGGAGGCTGGGGCAGTTCTTC. This encodes CSARGRLGQFF.

J is TRBJ1-1 and V is TRBV11-3, with D perhaps TRBD1 (6 bases). Trimming removed 3 bases at V and 6 bases at J, with 14 bases between. Germline V CDR1 and CDR2: SGHNT, YENEEA. The CDR3 extends over 14 amino acids. CDR3 loop: CASSFGRGGSEAFF. The CDR3 bases are TGTGCCAGCAGCTTTGGTAGGGGGGGTTCTGAAGCTTTCTTT.